This is a list of T cell receptor beta chains from one sample in a study of spatial heterogeneity in lung cancer. MiXCR, run by TCRdb on the 5' RACE reads, gives a single entry per CDR3 protein. The sample consists of about 70,000 distinct CDR3 sequences, 8% to 9.5% of them appearing once. This material consisted of PBMCs, taken at follow-up. These receptors all stem from a female donor with early-stage non-small cell lung cancer. Both conserved end residues are part of each CDR3. Each record gives: J gene, clone size, D gene, V gene, CDR3 length, CDR3 DNA, CDR3 protein. The D gene is left open where the match is weak. Clone size is stated in some rows and not others, as once, few, many or a class when expanded.

TRBJ1-4,few,NA,TRBV27,14,TGTGCCAGCAGCCCCATGGCAACTAATGAAAAACTGTTTTTT,CASSPMATNEKLFF
TRBJ2-3,many,NA,TRBV7-2,14,TGTGCCAGCAGCTTAGGAGCCTACACAGATACGCAGTATTTT,CASSLGAYTDTQYF
TRBJ2-1,many,TRBD2,TRBV3-1,16,TGTGCCAGCGTGGGGGGACTAGCGGGAGTGTACAATGAGCAGTTCTTC,CASVGGLAGVYNEQFF
TRBJ2-1,few,NA,TRBV3-1,13,TGTGCCAGCAGCCTGTCGAGTGGGAATGAGCAGTTCTTC,CASSLSSGNEQFF
TRBJ1-6,NA,TRBD1,TRBV4-1,16,TGCGCCAGCAGCGCAACGACAGGGGGCGTGGGATCACCCCTCCACTTT,CASSATTGGVGSPLHF
TRBJ2-1,many,NA,TRBV2,12,TGTGCCAGCAGTCGTTATCACAATGAGCAGTTCTTC,CASSRYHNEQFF
TRBJ1-1,NA,NA,TRBV4-1,13,TGCGCCAGCAGGCAACATGGCGGCACTGAAGCTTTCTTT,CASRQHGGTEAFF
TRBJ2-1,many,NA,TRBV7-9,14,TGTGCCAGCAGCCCTGGGGTTCCCTACAATGAGCAGTTCTTC,CASSPGVPYNEQFF
TRBJ1-1,many,NA,TRBV27,14,TGTGCCAGCAGTTTACGGTTGGGGAACACTGAAGCTTTCTTT,CASSLRLGNTEAFF
TRBJ2-2,NA,TRBD2,TRBV6-1,17,TGTGCCAGCATAGAGGTGCGGGCGGGAGGAAACACCGGGGAGCTGTTTTTT,CASIEVRAGGNTGELFF
TRBJ2-5,many,TRBD2,TRBV18,16,TGTGCCAGCTCACGTCTAGCGGGAGGGCCTGGAGAGACCCAGTACTTC,CASSRLAGGPGETQYF
TRBJ2-7,few,TRBD1,TRBV28,16,TGTGCCAGCAGTTTCTCTCGACAGGGGGGTATCTACGAGCAGTACTTC,CASSFSRQGGIYEQYF
TRBJ2-2,few,NA,TRBV28,16,TGTGCCAGCACCCCAAGTCCAGGGGCGAACACCGGGGAGCTGTTTTTT,CASTPSPGANTGELFF
TRBJ1-1,many,NA,TRBV29-1,12,TGCAGCGCCTCAACGGTCGTCACTGAAGCTTTCTTT,CSASTVVTEAFF
TRBJ2-7,many,NA,TRBV10-3,10,TGTGCCATCGGAGAACAGGGTTTGTACTTC,CAIGEQGLYF
TRBJ2-2,many,TRBD2,TRBV7-7,13,TGTGCTAGCAGCCCGGGAGGCACCGGGGAGCTGTTTTTT,CASSPGGTGELFF
TRBJ1-5,NA,NA,TRBV5-1,15,TGCGCCAGCAGCTTGGGAGCTAATAGCAATCAGCCCCAGCATTTT,CASSLGANSNQPQHF
TRBJ1-1,NA,TRBD1,TRBV20-1,13,TGCAGTGCCAGGACAGGCGCGAACACTGAAGCTTTCTTT,CSARTGANTEAFF
TRBJ1-2,NA,NA,TRBV12-3/TRBV12-4,11,TGTGCCAGCGGATGGAACTATGGCTACACCTTC,CASGWNYGYTF
TRBJ2-7,many,TRBD2,TRBV20-1,15,TGCAGTGCTAGCCTAGCGGGAGGCCCCTCCTACGAGCAGTACTTC,CSASLAGGPSYEQYF
TRBJ2-1,many,TRBD2,TRBV7-9,17,TGTGCCAGCAGCTTAGCCCGACTAGCGGGAAGGGAGAATGAGCAGTTCTTC,CASSLARLAGRENEQFF
TRBJ1-4,many,NA,TRBV18,14,TGTGCCAGCTCACCCGTCGAGGTCGGGGAAAAACTGTTTTTT,CASSPVEVGEKLFF
TRBJ2-6,few,TRBD2,TRBV5-1,18,TGCGCCAGCAGCCTCGGGGGACTATTCCTCTCTGGGGCCAACGTCCTGACTTTC,CASSLGGLFLSGANVLTF
TRBJ2-7,many,TRBD1,TRBV5-6,15,TGTGCCAGCAGCCCAGGACAGGCTCTCCCCTACGAGCAGTACTTC,CASSPGQALPYEQYF
TRBJ1-2,many,NA,TRBV7-2,13,TGTGCCAGCAGATCGACAGGTGTCTCTGGCTACACCTTC,CASRSTGVSGYTF
TRBJ1-1,few,NA,TRBV6-4,14,TGTGCCAGCAGAATTTGGTTGGGGGCCACTGAAGCTTTCTTT,CASRIWLGATEAFF
TRBJ2-3,many,NA,TRBV7-3,13,TGTGCCAGCAGTTCAGAGTACACAGATACGCAGTATTTT,CASSSEYTDTQYF
TRBJ1-1,few,NA,TRBV12-3/TRBV12-4,13,TGTGCCAGCAGTTTATCGGTTAACACTGAAGCTTTCTTT,CASSLSVNTEAFF
TRBJ1-5,many,TRBD1,TRBV7-9,14,TGTGCCAGCAGCGAAGGACAGGGCAATCAGCCCCAGCATTTT,CASSEGQGNQPQHF